The 30 T cell receptor beta chains listed next were all sequenced from one sample in a study of neurological immune-mediated disorders. A single record per CDR3 protein comes from TCRdb applying MiXCR to the 5' RACE reads. This table has under 25,000 distinct CDR3 sequences, about 2.5% appearing once. The sample comprised PBMCs. These receptors came from a woman under 30 with multiple sclerosis.

Ten or more counts support this clonotype. The chain is built from TRBV5-1 and TRBJ2-7, with D perhaps TRBD2 (5 bases). Looked up from germline, CDR1 is SGHRS and CDR2 is YFSETQ. The V end was cut by 2 bases, the J end by 5 bases, with 8 bases between. There are 12 residues in the CDR3. The DNA for the CDR3 is TGCGCCAGCAGCTTACTAGGGAACGAGCAGTACTTC. The encoded protein is CASSLLGNEQYF.

Many counts were recorded for this clonotype. The chain has TRBV28 and TRBJ2-7, with D hard to call. Germline CDR1 and CDR2: MDHEN and SYDVKM. The CDR3 loop spans 16 amino acids. V shed 3 bases and J shed 0 bases, with 15 bases lying between them. Here the CDR3 reads CASSFRQLPSSYEQYF. The DNA of the CDR3 is TGTGCCAGCAGTTTCCGGCAGCTACCAAGCTCCTACGAGCAGTACTTC.

This clonotype appeared many times. V and J are TRBV7-8 and TRBJ2-7, with TRBD1 identical over 9 bases. Germline V gene sequence: CDR1 SGHVS, CDR2 FQNEAQ. The CDR3 contains 15 residues. J was trimmed by 5 bases and V by 7 bases; bases with no gene match: 12. The CDR3 region has the DNA TGTGCCAGCACCGCAGTAGGGACAGGGTCCCACGAGCAGTACTTC. Translation: CASTAVGTGSHEQYF.

This clonotype was detected many times. The rearrangement uses TRBV20-1 and TRBJ2-7; D is perhaps TRBD1 (5 bases). This CDR3 has 12 residues. The ends were cut back, 3 bases at V and 8 bases at J, with 14 bases in the middle. The germline V gene has CDR1 DFQATT and CDR2 SNEGSKA (reference sequence). CDR3: CSASPQDTKQYF. The CDR3 nucleotides read TGCAGTGCTAGCCCCCAGGACACCAAGCAGTACTTC.

This clonotype occurred a few times. This rearrangement joins TRBV28 to TRBJ1-1; TRBD1 matches at 7 bases. Trimming at V came to 4 bases and at J to 0 bases, leaving 2 bases not matched to a gene. Germline-derived CDR1 and CDR2 are MDHEN and SYDVKM. The CDR3 runs 14 residues. DNA for the CDR3: TGTGCCAGCAGTTGGGGACAGCTGAACACTGAAGCTTTCTTT. Amino acids: CASSWGQLNTEAFF.

By proportion, this clonotype is medium-sized. The gene calls are TRBV7-6 and TRBJ1-1, with D unresolved. CDR3 length equals 16 residues. The V gene's germline CDR1 is SGHVS and CDR2 FNYEAQ. The V end lost 5 bases, the J end lost 5 bases, and 21 bases lay between the germline ends. The CDR3 DNA follows: TGTGCCAGCAGCCTTTACCTGACAAGGGAACGGACTGAAGCTTTCTTT. It translates to CASSLYLTRERTEAFF.

This clonotype was counted at least ten times. J is TRBJ2-2 and V is TRBV9, with 9 nucleotides matching TRBD2. This CDR3 has 14 residues. Germline CDR1 reads SGDLS; CDR2 reads YYNGEE. The ends lost 6 bases at V and 1 base at J; junction bases unmatched: 1. The CDR3: CASKREVNTGELFF. The CDR3 coding sequence is TGTGCCAGCAAGCGGGAGGTGAACACCGGGGAGCTGTTTTTT.

Ten or more counts support this clonotype. The chain carries TRBV6-5 and TRBJ2-2; weak D call: TRBD1 (6 bases). Germline V lookup: CDR1 MNHEY, CDR2 SVGAGI. The V gene lost 6 bases and the J gene lost 6 bases, with 14 bases spanning the gap. This CDR3 spans 14 amino acids. The CDR3 here is CASSPLGAPGELFF. CDR3 nucleotide sequence: TGTGCCAGCAGCCCCTTGGGGGCGCCCGGGGAGCTGTTTTTT.

The sample holds a few counts of this clonotype. This sequence joins TRBV5-1 and TRBJ2-7, with D hard to call. There are 13 residues in the CDR3. Germline CDR1 and CDR2: SGHRS and YFSETQ. Deletions cut 4 bases from V and 3 bases from J, with 11 bases between. The CDR3: CASSPPTLYEQYF. CDR3 nucleotide sequence: TGCGCCAGCAGCCCCCCGACCCTCTACGAGCAGTACTTC.

In its sample, this clonotype was seen many times. The chain has TRBV20-1 and TRBJ1-1; a possible D gene is TRBD1 (5 bases). This CDR3 contains 16 residues. Germline assignment: CDR1 DFQATT and CDR2 SNEGSKA (reference sequence). The DNA of the CDR3 is TGCAGCCTACCCATGGAGGGGCGGTTATTTCGGACTGAAGCTTTCTTT. Its translation: CSLPMEGRLFRTEAFF.

This clonotype was counted only a few times. The gene calls are TRBV6-1 and TRBJ2-2; TRBD1 agrees at 9 bases. V dropped 8 bases and J dropped 3; count of bases not matched to a gene: 4. The V gene's germline CDR1 is MNHNS and CDR2 SASEGT. The CDR3 contains 14 residues. DNA for the CDR3: TGTGCCAGCGGGGGACAGGGTGACACCGGGGAGCTGTTTTTT. Protein: CASGGQGDTGELFF.

This clonotype was seen ten or more times. The J gene is TRBJ2-7, the V gene TRBV7-8; a weak D match, TRBD1 (5 bases). V gave up 5 bases and J gave up 0 bases, with 11 bases separating them. The germline gives CDR1 SGHVS, CDR2 FQNEAQ. This CDR3 is 14 amino acids long. CDR3 sequence: CASSKTGDSYEQYF. CDR3 nucleotide sequence: TGTGCCAGCAGCAAAACAGGAGACTCCTACGAGCAGTACTTC.

Note on this clonotype: A junction end diverges from the germline sequence, so it may reflect a read error. The chain combines TRBV20-1 with TRBJ2-3; possibly TRBD1 or TRBD2 for D (5 bases each). The CDR3 sequence is 15 residues long. Per the germline V gene, CDR1 is DFQATT and CDR2 is SNEGSKA (reference sequence). The CDR3, as DNA: TGCAGTGCCCGGGACCTTAAGACGGGCACAGATACACAGTATTTT. It is translated as CSARDLKTGTDTQYF.

This clonotype came up many times. V gene TRBV7-3 combines with J gene TRBJ2-2; 8 bases match TRBD1. V gave up 10 bases and J gave up 4 bases; unmatched junction bases: 8. This CDR3 spans 14 amino acids. Germline V gene sequence: CDR1 SGHTA, CDR2 FQGTGA. The DNA for the CDR3 is TGTGCCACCCAGGACAGGGCACTCACCGGGGAGCTGTTTTTT. Its translation: CATQDRALTGELFF.

This clonotype was detected many times. This chain joins TRBV12-3 or TRBV12-4 and TRBJ2-7; 10 nucleotides line up with TRBD2. The CDR3 extends over 14 amino acids. V shed 2 bases and J 2 bases; nucleotides not matched to a gene: 0. The CDR3 here is CASSLTSGAYEQYF. CDR3 DNA: TGTGCCAGCAGTTTAACTAGCGGGGCCTACGAGCAGTACTTC.

This clonotype was seen many times. J is TRBJ2-5 and V is TRBV29-1; a weak D match, TRBD2 (5 bases). Trimming shortened V by 7 bases and J by 1 base, and 13 bases separated the two germline ends. This CDR3 has 13 amino acids. Germline V gene lookup returns CDR1 SQVTM and CDR2 ANQGSEA. CDR3 residues: CSAEGAVQETQYF. The DNA for the CDR3 is TGCAGCGCCGAGGGCGCAGTCCAAGAGACCCAGTACTTC.

This clonotype was recorded many times. The CDR3 sequence is CASSTSGGDGYTF. DNA for the CDR3: TGTGCCAGCAGCACCTCAGGGGGCGATGGCTACACCTTC. The J gene is TRBJ1-2, the V gene TRBV3-1; 8 bases agree with TRBD1. J gave up 6 bases and V 5 bases, and 5 bases lay outside the gene matches. The CDR3 totals 13 residues. Per the germline V gene, CDR1 is LGHDT and CDR2 is YNNKEL (reference sequence).

The sample holds many counts of this clonotype. The genes are TRBV12-3 or TRBV12-4 and TRBJ2-5, with 12 bases matching TRBD2. The CDR3 totals 17 residues. Trimming removed 2 bases from V and 6 bases from J; junction bases left unmatched: 10. In DNA form, the CDR3 reads TGTGCCAGCAGTTTAAGTGCTAGCGGGGGGGCCGCGAAGACCCAGTACTTC. It encodes CASSLSASGGAAKTQYF.

Turning to this clonotype: Germline is not matched at one junction end, which may reflect a read error. The rearrangement joins TRBV20-1 to TRBJ1-5; D gene unclear. CDR1 is DFQATT and CDR2 is SNEGSKA in the germline V gene (reference sequence). This CDR3 contains 13 residues. Here the CDR3 DNA reads TGCAGTGCTAGTGAAGGGAGCAATCAGCCCCAGAATTTT. Its translation is CSASEGSNQPQNF.

This clonotype was observed many times. The chain combines TRBV10-3 with TRBJ2-7; possible D gene TRBD2, 6 bases. The CDR3 contains 13 residues. Between the trimmed V and J ends, which lost 10 bases and 3 bases, there was a span of 16 bases. Looked up from germline, CDR1 is ENHRY and CDR2 is SYGVKD. CDR3 residues: CANAAGLHYEQYF. The CDR3 DNA is TGTGCCAACGCTGCGGGGTTGCACTACGAGCAGTACTTC.

This clonotype was seen repeatedly, ten times or more. The chain recombines TRBV7-9 with TRBJ1-2; D remains unclear. V lost 1 base, J lost 6 bases, and 15 bases lay in between. The germline V gene has CDR1 SEHNR and CDR2 FQNEAQ (reference sequence). The CDR3 runs 15 residues. CDR3 in DNA: TGTGCCAGCAGCTTAGTGTCCGTCCTACGGGATGGCTACACCTTC. Translating it yields CASSLVSVLRDGYTF.

Judged by abundance, this clonotype is medium-sized. The genes are TRBV7-9 and TRBJ1-2, with D hard to call. Deletions cut 4 bases from V and 4 bases from J, with 4 bases between. CDR3 length equals 11 residues. Germline V gives CDR1 SEHNR, CDR2 FQNEAQ (reference sequence). CDR3 coding DNA: TGTGCCAGCAGCTCGCGCTATGGCTACACCTTC. Residues: CASSSRYGYTF.

A few counts support this clonotype. V is TRBV4-2 and J is TRBJ2-7, with D uncertain. The CDR3 extends over 13 amino acids. The ends were cut back, 0 bases at V and 3 bases at J, with 6 bases in the middle. CDR1 is LGHNA and CDR2 is YNFKEQ in the germline V gene. The CDR3, as DNA: TGTGCCAGCAGCCAAGAAGGCCGCTACGAGCAGTACTTC. Amino acid sequence: CASSQEGRYEQYF.

There are many counts of this clonotype. The rearrangement joins TRBV13 to TRBJ1-2; 7 positions agree with TRBD1. Germline V gene sequence: CDR1 PRHDT, CDR2 FYEKMQ (reference sequence). V trimming: 5 bases; J trimming: 9 bases; junction bases outside the gene matches: 9. This CDR3 region has 13 residues. The CDR3 sequence is CASSRQGAASYTF. CDR3 DNA sequence: TGTGCCAGCAGCCGACAGGGTGCAGCAAGCTACACCTTC.

The sample holds many counts of this clonotype. The J gene is TRBJ2-5, the V gene TRBV5-6; D gene ambiguous. The length of the CDR3 is 14 residues. V shed 2 bases and J shed 3 bases, with 11 bases lying between them. Germline V CDR1 and CDR2: SGHDT, YYEEEE. CDR3 sequence reads: CASSFLGGEETQYF. The CDR3 coding sequence is TGTGCCAGCAGCTTCCTCGGCGGCGAAGAGACCCAGTACTTC.

This clonotype has ten or more counts. This sequence joins TRBV11-2 and TRBJ1-1; 9 bases agree with TRBD1. V shed 5 bases, J shed 6 bases, and the junction held 4 bases outside the gene matches. In germline, CDR1 is SGHAT, CDR2 FQNNGV. The CDR3 loop spans 13 amino acids. The CDR3 coding sequence is TGTGCCAGCAGCGGGACAGGGATGCCTGAAGCTTTCTTT. It translates to CASSGTGMPEAFF.

This clonotype was observed at least ten times. The rearrangement joins TRBV24-1 to TRBJ2-7; D is possibly TRBD1 or TRBD2 (6 bases each). V lost 9 bases and J lost 3, with 17 bases in between. The CDR3 has 14 residues. The V gene's germline CDR1 is KGHDR and CDR2 SFDVKD. CDR3 protein: CATSQGGQNYEQYF. CDR3 in DNA: TGTGCCACCTCCCAGGGAGGACAGAACTACGAGCAGTACTTC.

This clonotype was detected ten times or more. The chain uses TRBV12-3 or TRBV12-4 and TRBJ1-1, with D possibly matching TRBD1 (5 bases). This CDR3 has 15 amino acids. The V and J ends lost 7 bases and 5 bases respectively, with 20 bases between them. The CDR3 reads CASTTTAGDETEAFF. CDR3 sequence (DNA): TGTGCCAGCACCACCACGGCGGGGGATGAAACTGAAGCTTTCTTT.

This clonotype was found many times. The chain links TRBV25-1 to TRBJ2-5; D gene unclear. The germline V and J ends were trimmed by 1 base and 1 base, with 7 bases remaining between them. The CDR3 length is 14 residues. CDR1 and CDR2 from the germline V gene are MGHDK and SYGVNS. CDR3 sequence: CASSEFTIQETQYF. The DNA for the CDR3 is TGTGCCAGCAGTGAATTTACTATCCAAGAGACCCAGTACTTC.

The rearrangement uses TRBV20-1 and TRBJ2-7; 8 nucleotides agree with TRBD1. Germline V gene data show CDR1 as DFQATT and CDR2 as SNEGSKA (reference sequence). The CDR3 is made up of 13 amino acids. Trimming took 1 base from V and 6 from J; bases not matched to a gene: 5. In nucleotides, the CDR3 is TGCAGTGCTAGAGCGGGACAGGAGCTCGAGCAGTACTTC. This translates into CSARAGQELEQYF.